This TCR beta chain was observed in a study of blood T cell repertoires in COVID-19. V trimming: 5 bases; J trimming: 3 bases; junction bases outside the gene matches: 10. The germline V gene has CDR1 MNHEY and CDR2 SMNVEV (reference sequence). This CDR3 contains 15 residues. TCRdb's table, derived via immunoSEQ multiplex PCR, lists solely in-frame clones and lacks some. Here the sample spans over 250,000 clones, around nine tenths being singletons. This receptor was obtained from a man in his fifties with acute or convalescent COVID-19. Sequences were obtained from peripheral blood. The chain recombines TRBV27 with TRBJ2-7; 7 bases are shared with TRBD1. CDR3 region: CASSERQGSIYEQYF. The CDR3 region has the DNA TGTGCCAGCAGTGAACGACAGGGATCGATCTACGAGCAGTACTTC.